This T cell receptor beta chain was recovered during a study of blood T cell repertoires in COVID-19. Looking at the study overall: Samples taken during acute and convalescent COVID-19 were collected in the United States, Italy and Spain. PBMCs, B-cell-depleted T cells, or T cells provided the cDNA or gDNA that made up the material.

Germline V lookup: CDR1 MDHEN, CDR2 SYDVKM. The CDR3 is made up of 13 amino acids. V shed 6 bases and J 7 bases; nucleotides not matched to a gene: 5. Only in-frame clones appear in the TCRdb table, and some are missing; sequencing was by immunoSEQ multiplex PCR. The table lists roughly 250,000 clones, approximately 85% of them singletons. V usage is TRBV28 and J usage is TRBJ1-4; 7 bases map to TRBD1. The specimen sequenced was peripheral blood. This clonotype originated in a woman aged 70-85 years with acute or convalescent COVID-19. The CDR3 loop reads CASRQGLSEKLFF. CDR3 sequence (DNA): TGTGCCAGCAGACAGGGGTTGTCTGAAAAACTGTTTTTT.